Presented here are 3 T cell receptor beta chains from one specimen sequenced in a study of spatial heterogeneity in lung cancer. Time point noted: sample taken at primary tumor resection. Whole RNA from tumor, nontumor lung or frozen PBMC was sequenced unsorted. TCRdb itself ran the 5' RACE reads through MiXCR, one entry per CDR3 protein. The table has 36,000 or so distinct CDR3 sequences, 5.2% seen once. The sample was PBMCs, taken at surgery. Source of these receptors: a female donor with early-stage non-small cell lung cancer.

The chain is built from TRBV29-1 and TRBJ1-4, with D uncertain. The CDR3 consists of 12 residues. V lost 7 bases and J 3 bases, leaving 9 bases between the germline ends. Per germline, CDR1 SQVTM and CDR2 ANQGSEA. CDR3 DNA sequence: TGCAGCGGCGCGGGTCCTAATGAAAAACTGTTTTTT. Translated: CSGAGPNEKLFF. Full variable domain (rest looked up from reference TRBV29-1 and TRBJ1-4): SAVISQKPSRDICQRGTSLTIQCQVDSQVTMMFWYRQQPGQSLTLIATANQGSEATYESGFVIDKFPISRPNLTFSTLTVSNMSPEDSSIYLCSGAGPNEKLFFGSGTQLSVL.

This clonotype was seen ten or more times. The rearrangement uses TRBV27 and TRBJ2-7, with unresolved D. The germline V gene encodes CDR1 MNHEY and CDR2 SMNVEV (reference sequence). This CDR3 has 14 residues. Between the trimmed V and J ends, which lost 2 bases and 8 bases, there was a span of 16 bases. As DNA, the CDR3 is TGTGCCAGCAGTTTAGACAAAGAAACTACGAAGCAGTACTTC. Its protein product is CASSLDKETTKQYF.

This clonotype showed up many times. CDR3 residues: CASSTLQVTGELFF. For the CDR3, the DNA is TGTGCCAGCAGTACACTTCAGGTGACCGGGGAGCTGTTTTTT. The chain is built from TRBV6-2 or TRBV6-3 and TRBJ2-2; no clear D gene. Per germline, CDR1 MNHEY and CDR2 SVGEGT. CDR3 length equals 14 residues. The V end lost 5 bases, the J end lost 5 bases, and 12 bases lay between the germline ends.